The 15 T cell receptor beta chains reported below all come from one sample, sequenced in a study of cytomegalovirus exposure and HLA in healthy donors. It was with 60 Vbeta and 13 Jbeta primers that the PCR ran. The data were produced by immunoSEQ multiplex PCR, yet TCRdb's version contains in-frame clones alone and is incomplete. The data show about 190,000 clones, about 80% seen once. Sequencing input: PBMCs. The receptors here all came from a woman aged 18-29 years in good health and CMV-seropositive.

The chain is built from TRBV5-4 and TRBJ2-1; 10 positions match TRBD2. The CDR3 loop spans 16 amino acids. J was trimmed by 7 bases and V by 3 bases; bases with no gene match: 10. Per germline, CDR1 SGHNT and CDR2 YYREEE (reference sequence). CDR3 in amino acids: CASSWGLAGAGNEQFF. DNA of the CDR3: TGTGCCAGCAGCTGGGGCCTAGCGGGGGCGGGTAATGAGCAGTTCTTC.

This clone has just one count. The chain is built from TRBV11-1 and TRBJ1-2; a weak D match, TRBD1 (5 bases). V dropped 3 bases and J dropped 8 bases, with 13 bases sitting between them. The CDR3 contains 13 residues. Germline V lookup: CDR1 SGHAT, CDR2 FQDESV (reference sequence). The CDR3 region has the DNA TGTGCCAGCAGCTTCCCTCAGGGAAGAGGCTACACCTTC. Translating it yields CASSFPQGRGYTF.

CDR3 DNA sequence: TGTGCCAGCAGTGCAGACAGGGCAGATACGCAGTATTTT. Translating it yields CASSADRADTQYF. The chain combines TRBV6-4 with TRBJ2-3, with 7 bases identical to TRBD1. Germline-derived CDR1 and CDR2 are MRHNA and SNTAGT. The CDR3 runs 13 residues. V shed 4 bases, J shed 4 bases, and the junction held 2 bases outside the gene matches.

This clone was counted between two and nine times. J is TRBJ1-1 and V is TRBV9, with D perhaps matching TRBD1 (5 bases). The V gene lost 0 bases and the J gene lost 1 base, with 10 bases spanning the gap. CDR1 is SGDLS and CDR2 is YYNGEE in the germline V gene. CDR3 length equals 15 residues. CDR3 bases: TGTGCCAGCAGCGTAGAGCCCCAGGGGAACACTGAAGCTTTCTTT. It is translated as CASSVEPQGNTEAFF.

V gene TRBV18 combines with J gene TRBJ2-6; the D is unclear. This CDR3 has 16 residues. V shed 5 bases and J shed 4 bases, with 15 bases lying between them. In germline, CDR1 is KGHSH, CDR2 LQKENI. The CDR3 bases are TGTGCCAGCTCATTCGACTCGTCCGCCGGGGCCAACGTCCTGACTTTC. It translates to CASSFDSSAGANVLTF.

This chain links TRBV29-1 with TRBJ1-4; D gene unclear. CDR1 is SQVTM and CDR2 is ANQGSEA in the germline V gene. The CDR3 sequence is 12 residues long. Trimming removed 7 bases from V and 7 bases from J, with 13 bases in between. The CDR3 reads CSAQTVFEKLFF. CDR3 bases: TGCAGCGCCCAAACAGTATTTGAAAAACTGTTTTTT.

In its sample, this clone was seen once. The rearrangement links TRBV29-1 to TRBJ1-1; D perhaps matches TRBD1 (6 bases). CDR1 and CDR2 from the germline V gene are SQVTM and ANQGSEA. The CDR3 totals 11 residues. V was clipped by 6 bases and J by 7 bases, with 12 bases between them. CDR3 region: CSVPGQIEAFF. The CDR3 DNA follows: TGCAGCGTGCCGGGACAAATTGAAGCTTTCTTT.

The CDR3 DNA is TGTGCCAGCAGCCGGGACACTATAGAAAAACTGTTTTTT. This translates into CASSRDTIEKLFF. V and J are TRBV7-9 and TRBJ1-4; a weak D match, TRBD1 (6 bases). In germline, CDR1 is SEHNR, CDR2 FQNEAQ (reference sequence). CDR3 length: 13 residues. Trimming removed 5 bases from V and 8 bases from J, with 12 bases in between.

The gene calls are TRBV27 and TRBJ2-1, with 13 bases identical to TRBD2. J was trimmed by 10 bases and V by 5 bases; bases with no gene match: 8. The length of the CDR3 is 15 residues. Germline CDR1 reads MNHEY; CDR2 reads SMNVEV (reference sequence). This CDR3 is CASSILAGGRGEQFF. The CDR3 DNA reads TGTGCCAGCAGTATACTAGCGGGGGGGCGCGGCGAGCAGTTCTTC.

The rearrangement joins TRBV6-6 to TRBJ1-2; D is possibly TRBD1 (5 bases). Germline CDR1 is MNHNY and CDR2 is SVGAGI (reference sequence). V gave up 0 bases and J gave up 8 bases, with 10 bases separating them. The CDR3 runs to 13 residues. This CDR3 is CASSYSGRVGYTF. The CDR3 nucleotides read TGTGCCAGCAGTTACTCTGGCAGGGTCGGCTACACCTTC.

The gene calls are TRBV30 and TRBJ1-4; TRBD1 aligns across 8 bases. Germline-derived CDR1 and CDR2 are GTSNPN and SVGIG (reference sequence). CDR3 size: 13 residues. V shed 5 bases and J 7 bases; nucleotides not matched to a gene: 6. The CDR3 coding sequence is TGTGCCTGGGCAGGGGGCCTTAGTGAAAAACTGTTTTTT. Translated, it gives CAWAGGLSEKLFF.

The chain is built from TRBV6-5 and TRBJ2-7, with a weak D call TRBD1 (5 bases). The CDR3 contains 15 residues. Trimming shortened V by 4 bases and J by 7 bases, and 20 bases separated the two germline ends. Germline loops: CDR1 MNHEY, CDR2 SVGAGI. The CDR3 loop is CASSSRTWALKEQYF. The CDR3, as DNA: TGTGCCAGCAGTTCTAGGACATGGGCTCTTAAGGAGCAGTACTTC.

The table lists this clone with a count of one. The CDR3 region is CATTREGGSGNTIYF. In DNA, the CDR3 is TGTGCCACCACCCGCGAAGGGGGTTCCGGAAACACCATATATTTT. V gene TRBV6-1 combines with J gene TRBJ1-3, with D maybe TRBD1 (6 bases). CDR3 size: 15 residues. Trimming took 10 bases from V and 4 from J, leaving 20 bases between them. CDR1 is MNHNS, CDR2 SASEGT, per germline.

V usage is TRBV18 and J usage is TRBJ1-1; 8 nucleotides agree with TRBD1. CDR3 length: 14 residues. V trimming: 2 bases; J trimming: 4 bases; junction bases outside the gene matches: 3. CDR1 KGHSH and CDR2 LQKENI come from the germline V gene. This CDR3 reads CASSPDRGSTEAFF. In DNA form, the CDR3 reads TGTGCCAGCTCACCAGACAGGGGAAGCACTGAAGCTTTCTTT.

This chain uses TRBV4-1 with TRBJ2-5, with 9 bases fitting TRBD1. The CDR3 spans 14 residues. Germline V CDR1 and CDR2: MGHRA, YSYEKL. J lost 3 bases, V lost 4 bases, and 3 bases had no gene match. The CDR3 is CASSLRDREETQYF. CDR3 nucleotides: TGCGCCAGCAGCCTCAGGGACAGGGAAGAGACCCAGTACTTC.